These 5 T cell receptor beta chains came from one sample sequenced in a study of metastatic and nonmetastatic thyroid tumors. All patients reached thyroid surgery having received no treatment beforehand. TCRdb reanalyzed the PCR reads with MiXCR. Among about 32,000 clones, about 18% were seen once, and the ten largest hold roughly a tenth. The sequenced sample consisted of blood. The receptors here all came from a female donor with papillary thyroid cancer or a benign thyroid nodule (not recorded which). Some clones in this sample may be carry-over from other donors' samples.

Concerning this clone itself: A much bigger clone sits one base away, suggesting this may be a read error. The rearrangement uses TRBV29-1 and TRBJ1-1, with D uncertain. Germline CDR1 SQVTM, CDR2 ANQGSEA. The CDR3 consists of 10 residues. CDR3 region: CSVAGSEALF. Here the CDR3 DNA reads TGCAGCGTTGCGGGCTCTGAAGCTTTATTT.

In this sample, this clone turned up many times. The chain has TRBV5-1 and TRBJ2-1, with a possible D match to TRBD2 (7 bases). The V end lost 2 bases, the J end lost 6 bases, and 15 bases lay between the germline ends. The CDR3 sequence is 15 residues long. CDR1 SGHRS and CDR2 YFSETQ come from the germline V gene. CDR3 DNA: TGCGCCAGCAGCTTAGGGGCGGGGGCCCCCAATGAGCAGTTCTTC. Amino acids: CASSLGAGAPNEQFF.

This clone came up many times. Here the CDR3 DNA reads TGTGCCAGTAGTATAAGCCGGGACTACGTTTACGAGCAGTACTTC. It is translated as CASSISRDYVYEQYF. The chain uses TRBV19 and TRBJ2-7, with TRBD2 identical over 7 bases. This CDR3 region has 15 residues. V dropped 2 bases and J dropped 4; count of bases not matched to a gene: 8. Germline V gene lookup returns CDR1 LNHDA and CDR2 SQIVND (reference sequence).

This clone has a count of ten or more. The J gene is TRBJ1-2, the V gene TRBV19; the D is unclear. V was trimmed by 4 bases and J by 5 bases, leaving 11 bases between them. Germline CDR1 reads LNHDA; CDR2 reads SQIVND (reference sequence). There are 13 residues in the CDR3. The chain's CDR3 is CASSSSIGYGYTF. Written as DNA, the CDR3 is TGTGCCAGTAGTAGCTCGATTGGGTATGGCTACACCTTC.

This clone has a count of ten or more. This rearrangement joins TRBV5-1 to TRBJ1-2, with 8 bases aligning to TRBD1. Trimming took 0 bases from V and 9 from J; bases not matched to a gene: 4. Germline V gives CDR1 SGHRS, CDR2 YFSETQ. The CDR3 totals 13 residues. The CDR3 reads CASSLGQGASYTF. The CDR3 region has the DNA TGCGCCAGCAGCTTGGGCCAGGGGGCTAGCTACACCTTC.